A single sample is the source of the 26 T cell receptor beta chains below, sequenced in a study of cytomegalovirus exposure and HLA in healthy donors. The primer mix had 60 Vbeta and 13 Jbeta primers. Measured with immunoSEQ multiplex PCR; TCRdb has only the in-frame clones, and not every one. The table records about 170,000 clones, 84% of them present only once. The specimen sequenced was PBMCs. Receptor source: a boy aged 2 to 10 in good health and CMV-seronegative.

This clone was detected once. The J gene is TRBJ2-7, the V gene TRBV6-1, with TRBD2 matching over 10 bases. Per the germline V gene, CDR1 is MNHNS and CDR2 is SASEGT. V was clipped by 2 bases and J by 3 bases; unmatched bases: 1. CDR3 length: 14 amino acids. In nucleotides, the CDR3 is TGTGCCAGCAGTGAACTAGCGGGAGACTACGAGCAGTACTTC. It codes for CASSELAGDYEQYF.

The genes are TRBV25-1 and TRBJ2-1; 10 bases line up with TRBD1. Trimming took 5 bases from V and 6 from J; bases not matched to a gene: 10. Per germline, CDR1 MGHDK and CDR2 SYGVNS. This CDR3 spans 16 amino acids. The CDR3 DNA reads as TGTGCCAGCAGTAGTTTCCGACAGGGGGCTGGCAATGAGCAGTTCTTC. It encodes CASSSFRQGAGNEQFF.

The CDR3 DNA sequence: TGTGCCAGCAGGGCCGGGACTAGCGGGAGATCTGAGCAGTTCTTC. Translated: CASRAGTSGRSEQFF. J is TRBJ2-1 and V is TRBV2, with 14 nucleotides matching TRBD2. Looked up from germline, CDR1 is SNHLY and CDR2 is FYNNEI. This CDR3 region has 15 residues. The trim removed 6 bases at V and 9 bases at J, leaving 7 bases unmatched.

This clone was detected a few times. A single base is all that separates this from a far larger clone, so a read error is likely. This chain joins TRBV4-2 and TRBJ1-4; D might be TRBD1 (5 bases). Trimming took off 0 bases at V and 7 bases at J, with 12 bases between the two ends. This CDR3 region has 15 residues. Germline-derived CDR1 and CDR2 are LGHNA and YNFKEQ. The CDR3 loop is CASSQDGRVVEKLFF. CDR3 bases: TGTGCCAGCAGCCAAGACGGCAGGGTGGTTGAAAAACTGTTTTTT.

This rearrangement joins TRBV11-2 to TRBJ1-5; D is ambiguous. This CDR3 has 16 residues. Germline CDR1 SGHAT, CDR2 FQNNGV. Trimming shortened V by 0 bases and J by 4 bases, and 13 bases separated the two germline ends. The CDR3 sequence: CASSLDYRDSNQPQHF. The CDR3 bases are TGTGCCAGCAGCTTAGATTACCGGGATTCTAATCAGCCCCAGCATTTT.

This chain uses TRBV7-5 with TRBJ2-6; TRBD2 reflects the table's D call only, with no check against the DNA. TRBV7-5 is tagged as a pseudogene. The CDR3 is made up of 21 amino acids. CDR3: CVRSRRTSGNDSSSGANVLTF. The CDR3 DNA reads TGTGTCAGAAGCCGCCGGACTAGCGGGAACGATTCTAGCTCTGGGGCCAACGTCCTGACTTTC.

The V gene is TRBV30, the J gene TRBJ1-5; unclear D gene. This CDR3 is 13 amino acids long. CDR1 GTSNPN and CDR2 SVGIG come from the germline V gene (reference sequence). V dropped 1 base and J dropped 5 bases, with 9 bases sitting between them. DNA for the CDR3: TGTGCCTGGAGTGACGGGGAGGATCAGCCCCAGCATTTT. It is translated as CAWSDGEDQPQHF.

The chain joins TRBV28 to TRBJ2-1, with TRBD2 identical over 11 bases. V lost 7 bases, J lost 2 bases, and 16 bases stayed unmatched. The CDR3 runs to 19 residues. Germline V CDR1 and CDR2: MDHEN, SYDVKM. CDR3 coding DNA: TGTGCCAGCAAAGCGTATGGACTAGCGGGTTCTCCAGCCTACAATGAGCAGTTCTTC. Amino acid sequence: CASKAYGLAGSPAYNEQFF. The entire variable domain, with the rest obtained from reference TRBV28 and TRBJ2-1, is as follows: DVKVTQSSRYLVKRTGEKVFLECVQDMDHENMFWYRQDPGLGLRLIYFSYDVKMKEKGDIPEGYSVSREKKERFSLILESASTNQTSMYLCASKAYGLAGSPAYNEQFFGPGTRLTVL.

V usage is TRBV28 and J usage is TRBJ2-7; D perhaps matches TRBD2 (5 bases). Trimming cost V 8 bases and J 3 bases, with 11 bases left between them. Germline V CDR1 and CDR2: MDHEN, SYDVKM. This CDR3 has 12 residues. CDR3 in amino acids: CASGLAYYEQYF. DNA for the CDR3: TGTGCCAGCGGGCTAGCCTACTACGAGCAGTACTTC. The full variable domain, in which reference TRBV28 and TRBJ2-7 provide the parts outside the CDR3, is DVKVTQSSRYLVKRTGEKVFLECVQDMDHENMFWYRQDPGLGLRLIYFSYDVKMKEKGDIPEGYSVSREKKERFSLILESASTNQTSMYLCASGLAYYEQYFGPGTRLTVT.

This chain uses TRBV2 with TRBJ2-2, with TRBD1 matching over 8 bases. Germline CDR1 SNHLY, CDR2 FYNNEI. V trimming: 3 bases; J trimming: 5 bases; junction bases outside the gene matches: 5. The CDR3 loop spans 15 amino acids. This CDR3 is CASSETDRATGELFF. Here the CDR3 DNA reads TGTGCCAGCAGTGAGACGGACAGGGCTACCGGGGAGCTGTTTTTT.

This chain uses TRBV19 with TRBJ1-5; tentatively, D is TRBD1 (5 bases). The germline gives CDR1 LNHDA, CDR2 SQIVND (reference sequence). Trimming pared 3 bases from V and 4 bases from J, leaving 13 bases between. This CDR3 contains 15 residues. DNA of the CDR3: TGTGCCAGTAGTATCGGCAGGGTATCAAATCAGCCCCAGCATTTT. Its translation: CASSIGRVSNQPQHF.

The chain has TRBV5-6 and TRBJ2-3; 7 bases align to TRBD2. The germline V gene encodes CDR1 SGHDT and CDR2 YYEEEE. V lost 2 bases and J lost 5; bases outside the gene matches: 8. The CDR3 loop spans 15 amino acids. The CDR3 reads CASSLMVAGLDTQYF. CDR3 coding DNA: TGTGCCAGCAGCTTAATGGTAGCGGGCCTAGATACGCAGTATTTT.

CDR3 in DNA: TGTGCCAGCAGCTTGGACAGAGACTATGGCTACACCTTC. This translates into CASSLDRDYGYTF. The J gene is TRBJ1-2, the V gene TRBV5-6; D gene ambiguous. CDR1 SGHDT and CDR2 YYEEEE come from the germline V gene. Between the trimmed V and J ends, which lost 0 bases and 3 bases, there was a span of 6 bases. The CDR3 is 13 residues long.

V gene TRBV29-1 combines with J gene TRBJ1-1; 10 nucleotides line up with TRBD1. The CDR3 is 16 amino acids. CDR1 and CDR2 (germline): SQVTM, ANQGSEA. The junction had 12 bases not matched to a gene; V was cut back by 6 bases and J by 2 bases. The chain's CDR3 is CSVDNWGQGRNTEAFF. The DNA for the CDR3 is TGCAGCGTGGACAACTGGGGACAGGGGAGAAACACTGAAGCTTTCTTT.

The chain recombines TRBV14 with TRBJ1-1; D is unresolved. This CDR3 has 12 residues. Germline lookup yields CDR1 SGHDN and CDR2 FVKESK. The ends were cut back, 5 bases at V and 4 bases at J, with 8 bases in the middle. CDR3 nucleotides: TGTGCCAGCAGCTGGGAGGGCACTGAAGCTTTCTTT. Protein product: CASSWEGTEAFF.

This chain uses TRBV30 with TRBJ2-3, with 10 bases lining up with TRBD2. The CDR3 has 15 amino acids. The germline V gene has CDR1 GTSNPN and CDR2 SVGIG (reference sequence). V trimming: 1 base; J trimming: 1 base; junction bases outside the gene matches: 2. The CDR3, as DNA: TGTGCCTGGAGTGGTGGGACTAGCGGCACAGATACGCAGTATTTT. Amino acid sequence: CAWSGGTSGTDTQYF.

The V gene is TRBV6-1, the J gene TRBJ1-4; D perhaps matches TRBD1 (6 bases). This CDR3 has 16 residues. V was cut by 3 bases and J by 4 bases, with 15 bases left in between. Looked up from germline, CDR1 is MNHNS and CDR2 is SASEGT. CDR3 region: CASSDFGGAFNEKLFF. CDR3 sequence (DNA): TGTGCCAGCAGTGATTTTGGGGGGGCCTTTAATGAAAAACTGTTTTTT.

This sequence joins TRBV5-4 and TRBJ1-1; 7 nucleotides align to TRBD1. The J segment lost 0 bases and the V segment lost 5 bases, leaving 4 bases of the junction unmatched. Germline CDR1 and CDR2: SGHNT and YYREEE (reference sequence). The CDR3 contains 14 residues. CDR3 nucleotide sequence: TGTGCCAGCAGGGGGGACAGACTGAACACTGAAGCTTTCTTT. Its translation: CASRGDRLNTEAFF.

The chain links TRBV19 to TRBJ1-3; 7 positions agree with TRBD1. The CDR3 loop spans 18 amino acids. After removal of 6 bases from V and 0 bases from J, the junction contained 14 bases not matched to a gene. CDR1 LNHDA and CDR2 SQIVND come from the germline V gene (reference sequence). CDR3 nucleotide sequence: TGTGCCAGTAGATCCCGGGACAGCCCCATCTTCTCTGGAAACACCATATATTTT. Residues: CASRSRDSPIFSGNTIYF.

This sequence joins TRBV2 and TRBJ2-1; 12 nucleotides match TRBD2. Germline values: CDR1 SNHLY, CDR2 FYNNEI. The CDR3 covers 17 residues. Trimming cost V 5 bases and J 6 bases; bases outside gene matches: 11. CDR3: CASSWRTGTSGSNEQFF. The CDR3 DNA is TGTGCCAGCAGTTGGCGGACCGGGACTAGCGGGTCCAATGAGCAGTTCTTC.

The chain employs TRBV5-1 and TRBJ2-1, with D uncertain. Germline V gene sequence: CDR1 SGHRS, CDR2 YFSETQ. The CDR3 runs to 13 residues. Trimming removed 2 bases at V and 9 bases at J, with 12 bases between. The chain's CDR3 is CASSLFPGGEQFF. CDR3 DNA sequence: TGCGCCAGCAGCTTATTCCCCGGCGGTGAGCAGTTCTTC.

This chain uses TRBV10-3 with TRBJ2-3, with TRBD2 matching over 12 bases. The CDR3 runs 17 residues. CDR1 ENHRY and CDR2 SYGVKD come from the germline V gene. The V segment lost 3 bases and the J segment 2 bases; nucleotides outside the gene matches: 6. The CDR3 DNA follows: TGTGCCATCAGTGACACAAGGACTAGCGGGAACACAGATACGCAGTATTTT. It is translated as CAISDTRTSGNTDTQYF.

The chain employs TRBV7-9 and TRBJ1-2, with 11 bases that match TRBD1. This CDR3 has 14 amino acids. The V and J ends lost 1 base and 7 bases, in that order; junction bases with no gene match: 2. The V gene's germline CDR1 is SEHNR and CDR2 FQNEAQ (reference sequence). In DNA form, the CDR3 reads TGTGCCAGCAGCTTAGGGACAGGGGGCGGTGGCTACACCTTC. It translates to CASSLGTGGGGYTF.

V and J are TRBV2 and TRBJ2-5; 10 bases are shared with TRBD2. J lost 4 bases, V lost 7 bases, and 3 bases had no gene match. CDR1 SNHLY and CDR2 FYNNEI come from the germline V gene. This CDR3 spans 13 amino acids. As DNA, the CDR3 is TGTGCCAGCAACCTAGCGGGAGCAGAGACCCAGTACTTC. Translation gives CASNLAGAETQYF.

The V and J genes are TRBV5-6 and TRBJ1-1; 7 nucleotides line up with TRBD1. Losses at the gene ends were 2 bases for V and 8 bases for J; bases not matched to a gene: 9. Germline V gives CDR1 SGHDT, CDR2 YYEEEE. This CDR3 has 14 residues. The CDR3 DNA is TGTGCCAGCAGCTTTCGAGGGGGCAACGGGGAAGCTTTCTTT. Translated, it gives CASSFRGGNGEAFF.

The genes are TRBV28 and TRBJ1-5; D call uncertain. The germline CDR1 and CDR2 sequences are MDHEN and SYDVKM. This CDR3 region has 14 residues. Trimming removed 3 bases from V and 2 bases from J, with 8 bases in between. CDR3 sequence reads: CASSLQAGNQPQHF. The CDR3 DNA reads as TGTGCCAGCAGTTTGCAAGCGGGCAATCAGCCCCAGCATTTT.